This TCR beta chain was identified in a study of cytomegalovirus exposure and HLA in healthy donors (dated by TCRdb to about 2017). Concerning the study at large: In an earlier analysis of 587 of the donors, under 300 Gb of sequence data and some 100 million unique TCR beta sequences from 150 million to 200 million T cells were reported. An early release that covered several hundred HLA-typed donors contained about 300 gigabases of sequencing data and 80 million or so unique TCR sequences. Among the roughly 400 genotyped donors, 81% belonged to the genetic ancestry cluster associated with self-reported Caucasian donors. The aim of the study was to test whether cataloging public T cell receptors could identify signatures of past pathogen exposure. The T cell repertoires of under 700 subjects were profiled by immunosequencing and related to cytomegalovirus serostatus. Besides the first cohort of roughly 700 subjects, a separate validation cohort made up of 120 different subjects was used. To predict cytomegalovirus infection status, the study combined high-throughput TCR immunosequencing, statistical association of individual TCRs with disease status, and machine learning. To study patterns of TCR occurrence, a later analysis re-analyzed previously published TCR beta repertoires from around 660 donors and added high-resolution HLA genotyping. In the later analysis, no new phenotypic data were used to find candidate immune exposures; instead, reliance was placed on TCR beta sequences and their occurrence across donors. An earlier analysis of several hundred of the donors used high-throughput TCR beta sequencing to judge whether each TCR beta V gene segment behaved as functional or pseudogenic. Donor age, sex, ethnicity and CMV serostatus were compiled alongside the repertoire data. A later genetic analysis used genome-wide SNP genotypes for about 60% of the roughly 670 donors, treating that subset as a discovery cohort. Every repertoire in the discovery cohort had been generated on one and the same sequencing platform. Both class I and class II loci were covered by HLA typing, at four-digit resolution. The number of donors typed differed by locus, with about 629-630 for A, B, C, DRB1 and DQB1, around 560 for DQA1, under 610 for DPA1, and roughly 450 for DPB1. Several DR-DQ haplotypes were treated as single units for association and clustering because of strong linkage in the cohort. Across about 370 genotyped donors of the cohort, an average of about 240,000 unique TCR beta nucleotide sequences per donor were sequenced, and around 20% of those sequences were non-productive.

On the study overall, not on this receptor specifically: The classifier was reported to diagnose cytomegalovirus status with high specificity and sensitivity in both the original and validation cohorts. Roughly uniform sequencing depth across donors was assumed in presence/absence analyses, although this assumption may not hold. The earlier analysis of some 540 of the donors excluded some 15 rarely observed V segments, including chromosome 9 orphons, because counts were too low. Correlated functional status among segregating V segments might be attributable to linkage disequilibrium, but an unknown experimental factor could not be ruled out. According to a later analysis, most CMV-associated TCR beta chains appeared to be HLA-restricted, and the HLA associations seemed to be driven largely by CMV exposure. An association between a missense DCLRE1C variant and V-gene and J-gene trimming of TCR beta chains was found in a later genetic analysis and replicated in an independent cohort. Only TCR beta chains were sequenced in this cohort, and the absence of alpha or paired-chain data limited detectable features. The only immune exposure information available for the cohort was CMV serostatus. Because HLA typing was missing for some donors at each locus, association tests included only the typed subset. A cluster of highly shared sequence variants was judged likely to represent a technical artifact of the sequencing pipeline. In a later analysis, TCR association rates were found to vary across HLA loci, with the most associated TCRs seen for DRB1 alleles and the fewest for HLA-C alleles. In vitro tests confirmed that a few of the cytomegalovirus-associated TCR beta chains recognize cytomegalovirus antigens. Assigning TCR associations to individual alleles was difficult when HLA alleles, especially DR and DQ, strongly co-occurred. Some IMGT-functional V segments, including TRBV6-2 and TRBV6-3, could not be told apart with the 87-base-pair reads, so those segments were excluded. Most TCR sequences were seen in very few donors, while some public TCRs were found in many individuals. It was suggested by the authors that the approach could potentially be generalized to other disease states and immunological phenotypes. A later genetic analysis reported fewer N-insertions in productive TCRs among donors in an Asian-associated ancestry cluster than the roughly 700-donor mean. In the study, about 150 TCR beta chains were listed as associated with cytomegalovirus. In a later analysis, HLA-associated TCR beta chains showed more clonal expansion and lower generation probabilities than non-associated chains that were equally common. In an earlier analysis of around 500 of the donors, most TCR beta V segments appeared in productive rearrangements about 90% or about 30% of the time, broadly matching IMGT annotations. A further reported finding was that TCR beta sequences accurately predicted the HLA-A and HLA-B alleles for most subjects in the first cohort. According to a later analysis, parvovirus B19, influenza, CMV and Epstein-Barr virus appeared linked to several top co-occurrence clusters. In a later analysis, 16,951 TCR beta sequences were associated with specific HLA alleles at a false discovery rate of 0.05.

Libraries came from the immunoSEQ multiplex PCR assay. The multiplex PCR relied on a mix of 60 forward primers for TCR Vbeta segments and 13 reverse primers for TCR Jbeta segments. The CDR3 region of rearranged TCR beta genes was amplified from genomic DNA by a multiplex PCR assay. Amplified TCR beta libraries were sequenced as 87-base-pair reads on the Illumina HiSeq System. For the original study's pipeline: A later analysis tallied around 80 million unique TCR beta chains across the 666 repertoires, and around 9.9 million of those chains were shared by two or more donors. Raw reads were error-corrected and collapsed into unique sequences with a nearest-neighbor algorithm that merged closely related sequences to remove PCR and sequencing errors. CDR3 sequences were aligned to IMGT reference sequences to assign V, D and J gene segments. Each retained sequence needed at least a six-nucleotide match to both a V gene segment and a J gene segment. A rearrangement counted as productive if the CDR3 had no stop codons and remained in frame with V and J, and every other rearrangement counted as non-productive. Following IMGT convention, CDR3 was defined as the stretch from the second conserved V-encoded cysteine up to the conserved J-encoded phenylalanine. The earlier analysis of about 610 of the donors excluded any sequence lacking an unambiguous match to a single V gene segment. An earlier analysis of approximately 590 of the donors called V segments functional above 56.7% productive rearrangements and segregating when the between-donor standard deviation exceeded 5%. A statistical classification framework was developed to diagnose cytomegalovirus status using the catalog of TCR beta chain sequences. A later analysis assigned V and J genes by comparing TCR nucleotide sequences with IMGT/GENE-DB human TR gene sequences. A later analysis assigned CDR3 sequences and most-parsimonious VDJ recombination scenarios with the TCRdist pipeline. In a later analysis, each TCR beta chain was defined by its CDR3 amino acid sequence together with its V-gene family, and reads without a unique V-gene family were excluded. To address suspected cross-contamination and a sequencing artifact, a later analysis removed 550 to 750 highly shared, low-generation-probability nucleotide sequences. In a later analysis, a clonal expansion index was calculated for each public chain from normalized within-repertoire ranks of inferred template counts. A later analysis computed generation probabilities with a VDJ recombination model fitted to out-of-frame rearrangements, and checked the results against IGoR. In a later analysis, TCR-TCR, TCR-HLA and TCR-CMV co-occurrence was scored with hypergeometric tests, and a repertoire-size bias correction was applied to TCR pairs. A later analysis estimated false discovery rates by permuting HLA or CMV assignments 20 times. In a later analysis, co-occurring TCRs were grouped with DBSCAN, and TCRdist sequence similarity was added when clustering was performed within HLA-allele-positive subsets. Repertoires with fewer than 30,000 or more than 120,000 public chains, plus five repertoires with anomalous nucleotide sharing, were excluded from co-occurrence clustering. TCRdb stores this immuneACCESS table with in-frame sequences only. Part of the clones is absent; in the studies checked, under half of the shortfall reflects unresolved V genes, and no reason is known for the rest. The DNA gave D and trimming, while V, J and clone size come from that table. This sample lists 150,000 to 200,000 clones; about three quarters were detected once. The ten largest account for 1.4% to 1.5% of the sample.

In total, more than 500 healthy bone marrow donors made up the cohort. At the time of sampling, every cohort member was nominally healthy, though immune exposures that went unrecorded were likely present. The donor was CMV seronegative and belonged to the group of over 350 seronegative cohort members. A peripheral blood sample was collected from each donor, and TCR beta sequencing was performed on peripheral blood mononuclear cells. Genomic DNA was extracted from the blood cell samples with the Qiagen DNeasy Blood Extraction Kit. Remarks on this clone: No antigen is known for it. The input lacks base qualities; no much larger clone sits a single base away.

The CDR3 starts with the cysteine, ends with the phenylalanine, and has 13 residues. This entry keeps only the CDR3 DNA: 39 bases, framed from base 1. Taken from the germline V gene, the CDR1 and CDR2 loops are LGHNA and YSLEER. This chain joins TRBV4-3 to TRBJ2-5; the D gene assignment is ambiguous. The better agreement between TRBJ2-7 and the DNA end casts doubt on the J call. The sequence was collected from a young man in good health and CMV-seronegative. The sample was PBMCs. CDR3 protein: CASSQYANSEQYF. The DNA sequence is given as TGCGCCAGCAGCCAATATGCAAACTCCGAGCAGTACTTC.